Below, 17 T cell receptor beta chains from the same sample are listed, as sequenced in a study of cytomegalovirus exposure and HLA in healthy donors. PCR used 60 Vbeta primers and 13 Jbeta primers. Clones were read by immunoSEQ multiplex PCR, and TCRdb kept only the in-frame ones, dropping some. The sample lists about 240,000 clones, 80% to 90% seen once, with 0.2% to 0.25% in the top ten. Specimen: PBMCs. The receptors were gathered from a girl aged 2-15 years in good health and CMV-seronegative.

The J gene is TRBJ2-1, the V gene TRBV6-1, with 8 bases identical to TRBD2. Unmatched junction bases numbered 8, after V lost 5 bases and J lost 5 bases. The CDR3 runs to 15 residues. Germline assignment: CDR1 MNHNS and CDR2 SASEGT. Here the CDR3 DNA reads TGTGCCAGCAGTCGGGGAGCGGGGGTCCACAATGAGCAGTTCTTC. Translated, it gives CASSRGAGVHNEQFF.

The rearrangement uses TRBV7-9 and TRBJ1-2; possibly TRBD1 for D (5 bases). V lost 3 bases and J 5 bases, leaving 7 bases between the germline ends. Germline V gene data show CDR1 as SEHNR and CDR2 as FQNEAQ (reference sequence). CDR3 length: 12 residues. The CDR3 DNA follows: TGTGCCAGCAGCTTGGGGGGGTATGGCTACACCTTC. Protein sequence: CASSLGGYGYTF. The whole variable domain, filled in from reference TRBV7-9 and TRBJ1-2, reads DTGVSQNPRHKITKRGQNVTFRCDPISEHNRLYWYRQTLGQGPEFLTYFQNEAQLEKSRLLSDRFSAERPKGSFSTLEIQRTEQGDSAMYLCASSLGGYGYTFGSGTRLTVV.

The gene calls are TRBV5-6 and TRBJ2-5; TRBD2 matches at 10 bases. Germline V gene sequence: CDR1 SGHDT, CDR2 YYEEEE. This CDR3 is built from 18 residues. V lost 1 base to trimming and J lost 0 bases; unmatched junction nucleotides: 9. The CDR3 loop reads CASSLKASGGLYQETQYF. CDR3 nucleotides: TGTGCCAGCAGCTTGAAGGCTAGCGGGGGCCTGTACCAAGAGACCCAGTACTTC.

This chain joins TRBV11-3 and TRBJ1-2, with 9 bases matching TRBD1. The V and J ends lost 0 bases and 0 bases, in that order; junction bases with no gene match: 2. Germline values: CDR1 SGHNT, CDR2 YENEEA. The CDR3 extends over 16 amino acids. CDR3 loop: CASSLDTGGTNYGYTF. In DNA form, the CDR3 reads TGTGCCAGCAGCTTAGACACAGGGGGCACTAACTATGGCTACACCTTC. Together with reference TRBV11-3 and TRBJ1-2, the CDR3 gives the full variable domain: EAGVVQSPRYKIIEKKQPVAFWCNPISGHNTLYWYLQNLGQGPELLIRYENEEAVDDSQLPKDRFSAERLKGVDSTLKIQPAELGDSAVYLCASSLDTGGTNYGYTFGSGTRLTVV.

This chain links TRBV15 with TRBJ2-7; 9 bases agree with TRBD1. CDR1 LNHNV and CDR2 YYDKDF come from the germline V gene (reference sequence). Trimming at V came to 2 bases and at J to 3 bases, leaving 8 bases not matched to a gene. This CDR3 is built from 16 residues. The CDR3 is CATSRRRDRVYYEQYF. The CDR3 bases are TGTGCCACCAGCAGACGTCGGGACAGGGTATACTACGAGCAGTACTTC.

The chain recombines TRBV7-2 with TRBJ2-5, with D perhaps TRBD2 (5 bases). Germline loops: CDR1 SGHTA, CDR2 FQGNSA. V gave up 4 bases and J gave up 1 base, with 10 bases separating them. CDR3 length equals 14 residues. Here the CDR3 DNA reads TGTGCCAGCAGCTCCACTAGGGTCCAAGAGACCCAGTACTTC. It codes for CASSSTRVQETQYF.

The rearrangement uses TRBV28 and TRBJ1-3, with 8 bases lining up with TRBD1. The CDR3 length is 15 residues. Germline trimming cut 9 bases from V and 0 bases from J; bases unmatched to any gene: 7. Germline V gene lookup returns CDR1 MDHEN and CDR2 SYDVKM. CDR3 nucleotides: TGTGCCAGTAGAAGGACAGGGTACTCTGGAAACACCATATATTTT. Its protein is CASRRTGYSGNTIYF. Together with reference TRBV28 and TRBJ1-3, the CDR3 gives the full variable domain: DVKVTQSSRYLVKRTGEKVFLECVQDMDHENMFWYRQDPGLGLRLIYFSYDVKMKEKGDIPEGYSVSREKKERFSLILESASTNQTSMYLCASRRTGYSGNTIYFGEGSWLTVV.

This chain uses TRBV7-6 with TRBJ2-7; 16 nucleotides line up with TRBD2. This CDR3 comprises 19 residues. V gave up 6 bases and J gave up 5 bases; unmatched junction bases: 16. Per germline, CDR1 SGHVS and CDR2 FNYEAQ. The CDR3 reads CASSFSFPGLAGGQDEQYF. DNA of the CDR3: TGTGCCAGCAGTTTTTCGTTTCCGGGACTAGCGGGGGGGCAGGACGAGCAGTACTTC.

In DNA, the CDR3 is TGTGCCAGCAGCGCGCCGGGACTAGCGTACAGCACAGATACGCAGTATTTT. Protein sequence: CASSAPGLAYSTDTQYF. The V and J genes are TRBV7-9 and TRBJ2-3; 10 nucleotides line up with TRBD2. Germline values: CDR1 SEHNR, CDR2 FQNEAQ (reference sequence). The CDR3 extends over 17 amino acids. V shed 5 bases, J shed 0 bases, and the junction held 8 bases outside the gene matches.

The chain uses TRBV11-2 and TRBJ1-1; D perhaps matches TRBD1 (5 bases). This CDR3 spans 14 amino acids. Germline CDR1 reads SGHAT; CDR2 reads FQNNGV. V was pared by 7 bases and J by 5 bases, with 17 bases between. The CDR3 loop is CASTNQGVMTEAFF. CDR3 bases: TGTGCCAGCACCAACCAAGGGGTCATGACTGAAGCTTTCTTT.

The chain is built from TRBV7-3 and TRBJ2-5; TRBD2 aligns across 9 bases. Germline assignment: CDR1 SGHTA and CDR2 FQGTGA. This CDR3 has 15 amino acids. V gave up 5 bases and J gave up 5 bases; unmatched junction bases: 9. CDR3: CASSPSGVLRETQYF. CDR3 DNA sequence: TGTGCCAGCAGCCCTAGCGGGGTCCTTAGGGAGACCCAGTACTTC.

The chain joins TRBV6-1 to TRBJ1-1, with a possible D match to TRBD1 (6 bases). V gave up 6 bases and J gave up 10 bases, with 15 bases separating them. CDR3 length equals 12 residues. Per germline, CDR1 MNHNS and CDR2 SASEGT. CDR3 bases: TGTGCCAGCAGAGGGGGGGGCGAGGGAGCTTTCTTT. Translation gives CASRGGGEGAFF.

The rearrangement links TRBV29-1 to TRBJ2-2, with TRBD1 identical over 9 bases. From germline, CDR1 is SQVTM and CDR2 ANQGSEA. This CDR3 is built from 14 residues. Trimming took 5 bases from V and 4 from J; bases not matched to a gene: 5. Here the CDR3 DNA reads TGCAGCGTTTCACAGGGGGCAGGCACCGGGGAGCTGTTTTTT. Its protein is CSVSQGAGTGELFF.

This clone was observed a few times. V and J are TRBV6-5 and TRBJ1-5, with D possibly matching TRBD1 (5 bases). The CDR3 consists of 14 residues. Trimming pared 2 bases from V and 4 bases from J, leaving 9 bases between. Germline V gene sequence: CDR1 MNHEY, CDR2 SVGAGI. CDR3 residues: CASSYAGGNQPQHF. For the CDR3, the DNA is TGTGCCAGCAGTTACGCGGGGGGAAATCAGCCCCAGCATTTT.

This chain links TRBV6-1 with TRBJ2-6; D may be TRBD2 (6 bases). From germline, CDR1 is MNHNS and CDR2 SASEGT. The CDR3 is 16 residues long. The V end was cut by 4 bases, the J end by 0 bases, with 10 bases between. The CDR3 nucleotides are TGTGCCAGCAGTGGCGGGACGTACTCTGGGGCCAACGTCCTGACTTTC. Translated, it gives CASSGGTYSGANVLTF.

The V and J genes are TRBV7-3 and TRBJ2-3, with TRBD1 matching over 9 bases. Per germline, CDR1 SGHTA and CDR2 FQGTGA. V shed 3 bases, J shed 0 bases, and the junction held 4 bases outside the gene matches. This CDR3 is 16 amino acids long. CDR3 protein: CASSFTGGQSTDTQYF. In DNA, the CDR3 is TGTGCCAGCAGCTTTACAGGGGGCCAAAGCACAGATACGCAGTATTTT.

This clone was found once. The chain joins TRBV19 to TRBJ1-6; 10 nucleotides align to TRBD1. V lost 2 bases, J lost 10 bases, and 8 bases stayed unmatched. The CDR3 extends over 16 amino acids. Germline V lookup: CDR1 LNHDA, CDR2 SQIVND (reference sequence). The CDR3, as DNA: TGTGCCAGTAGTATACCCCCGGGACAGGGGCAATCACCCCTCCACTTT. Protein: CASSIPPGQGQSPLHF.